This T cell receptor beta chain was profiled in a study of CD8+CD57+ T cells in acquired aplastic anemia. Study-level information: 3 to 3.5 ug was the average amount of DNA from sorted CD4+ and CD8+ cells.

Genomic DNA provided the template from which TCR beta VDJ and CDR3 profiles were obtained. TCRdb redid the calling of the reads with MiXCR, one entry per CDR3 protein. The repertoire includes 450,000 to 550,000 distinct CDR3 sequences, over 25% of them detected once, and 0.82% sits in the top ten. With 3 bases clipped from V and 1 base from J, the junction kept 3 bases outside the gene matches. CDR1 KGHDR and CDR2 SFDVKD come from the germline V gene. The CDR3 is 16 amino acids. CD8+CD57+ cell expansion, shown by flow cytometry, had occurred in the patients selected for sequencing. All participating patients were living with severe acquired aplastic anemia.

The rearrangement joins TRBV24-1 to TRBJ2-3; 10 bases agree with TRBD2. Input material: sorted CD4+, CD8+, or CD8+CD57+ T cells (not recorded which) from PBMCs. The clonotype comes from a human donor with aplastic anemia. The CDR3 is CATSDAGTSGTDTQYF. The CDR3 DNA reads TGTGCCACCAGTGATGCCGGGACTAGCGGCACAGATACGCAGTATTTT.